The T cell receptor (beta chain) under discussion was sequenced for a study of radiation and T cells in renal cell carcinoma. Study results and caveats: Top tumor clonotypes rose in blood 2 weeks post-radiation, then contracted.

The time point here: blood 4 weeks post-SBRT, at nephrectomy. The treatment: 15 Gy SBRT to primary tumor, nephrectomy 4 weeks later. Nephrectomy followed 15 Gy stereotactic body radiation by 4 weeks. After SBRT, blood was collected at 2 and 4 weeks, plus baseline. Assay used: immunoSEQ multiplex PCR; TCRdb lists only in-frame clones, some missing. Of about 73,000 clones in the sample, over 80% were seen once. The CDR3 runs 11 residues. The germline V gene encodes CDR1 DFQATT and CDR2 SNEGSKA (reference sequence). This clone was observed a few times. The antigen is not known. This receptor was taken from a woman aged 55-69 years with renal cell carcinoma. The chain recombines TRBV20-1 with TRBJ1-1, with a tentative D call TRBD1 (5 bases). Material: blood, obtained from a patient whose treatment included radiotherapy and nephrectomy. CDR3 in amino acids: CMSRGETEAFF. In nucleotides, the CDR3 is TGCATGAGCCGAGGGGAGACTGAAGCTTTCTTT.